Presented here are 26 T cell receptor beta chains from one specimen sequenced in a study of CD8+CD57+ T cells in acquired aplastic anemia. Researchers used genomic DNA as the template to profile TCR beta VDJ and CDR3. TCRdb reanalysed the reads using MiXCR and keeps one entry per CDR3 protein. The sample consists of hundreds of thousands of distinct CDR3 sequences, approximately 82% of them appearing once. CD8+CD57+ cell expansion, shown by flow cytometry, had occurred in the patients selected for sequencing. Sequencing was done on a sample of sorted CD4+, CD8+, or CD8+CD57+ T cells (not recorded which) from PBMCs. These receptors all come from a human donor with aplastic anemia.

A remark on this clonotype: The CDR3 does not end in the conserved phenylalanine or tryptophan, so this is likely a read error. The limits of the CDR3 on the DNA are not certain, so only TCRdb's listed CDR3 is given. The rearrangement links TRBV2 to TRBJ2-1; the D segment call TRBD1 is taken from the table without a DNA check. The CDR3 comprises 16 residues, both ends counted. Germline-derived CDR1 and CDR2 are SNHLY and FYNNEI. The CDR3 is CASGDGGRDTQYFGPG.

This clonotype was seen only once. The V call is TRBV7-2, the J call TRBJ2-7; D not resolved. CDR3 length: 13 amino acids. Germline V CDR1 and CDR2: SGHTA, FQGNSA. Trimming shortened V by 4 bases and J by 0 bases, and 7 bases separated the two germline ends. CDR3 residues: CASSYTRSYEQYF. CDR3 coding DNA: TGTGCCAGCAGCTACACCCGCTCCTACGAGCAGTACTTC.

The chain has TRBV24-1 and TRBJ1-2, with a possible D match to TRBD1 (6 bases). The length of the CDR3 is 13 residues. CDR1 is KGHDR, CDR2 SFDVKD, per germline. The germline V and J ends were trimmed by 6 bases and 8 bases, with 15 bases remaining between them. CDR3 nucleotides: TGTGCCACCAGTCACAAGCTTACAGGGGGCTACACCTTC. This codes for CATSHKLTGGYTF.

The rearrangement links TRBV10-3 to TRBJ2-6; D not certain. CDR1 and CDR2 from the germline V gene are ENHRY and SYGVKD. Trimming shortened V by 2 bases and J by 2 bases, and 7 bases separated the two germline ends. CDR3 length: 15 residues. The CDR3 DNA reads TGTGCCATCAGTGAGGGCCAGCCTGGGGCCAACGTCCTGACTTTC. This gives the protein CAISEGQPGANVLTF.

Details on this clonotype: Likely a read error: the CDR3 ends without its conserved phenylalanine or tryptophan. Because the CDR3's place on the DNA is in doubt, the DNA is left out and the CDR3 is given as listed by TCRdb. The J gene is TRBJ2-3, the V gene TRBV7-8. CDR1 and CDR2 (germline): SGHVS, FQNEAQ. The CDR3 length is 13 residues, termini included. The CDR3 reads CASSLAGADDTYY.

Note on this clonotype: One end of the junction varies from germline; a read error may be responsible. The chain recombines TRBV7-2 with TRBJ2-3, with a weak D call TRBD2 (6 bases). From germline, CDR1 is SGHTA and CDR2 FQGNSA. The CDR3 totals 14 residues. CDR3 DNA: TGTGCCAGCAGCTTAGCAGGCGGAGGGCAAGCGCAGTCTTTT. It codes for CASSLAGGGQAQSF.

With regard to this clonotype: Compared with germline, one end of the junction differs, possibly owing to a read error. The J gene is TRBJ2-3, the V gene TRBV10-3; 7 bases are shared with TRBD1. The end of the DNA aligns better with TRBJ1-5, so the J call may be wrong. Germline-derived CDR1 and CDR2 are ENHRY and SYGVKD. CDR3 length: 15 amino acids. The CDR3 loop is CASSVKGQSNDTQHF. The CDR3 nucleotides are TGTGCCAGCAGTGTGAAGGGACAGAGCAATGATACCCAGCATTTT.

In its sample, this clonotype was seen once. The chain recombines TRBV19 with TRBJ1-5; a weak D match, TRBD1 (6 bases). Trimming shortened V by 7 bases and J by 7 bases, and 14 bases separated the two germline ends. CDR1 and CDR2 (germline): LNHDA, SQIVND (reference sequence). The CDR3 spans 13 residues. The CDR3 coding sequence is TGTGCCAGTATCGGAGGGGGAAGGCAGCCCCAGCATTTT. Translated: CASIGGGRQPQHF.

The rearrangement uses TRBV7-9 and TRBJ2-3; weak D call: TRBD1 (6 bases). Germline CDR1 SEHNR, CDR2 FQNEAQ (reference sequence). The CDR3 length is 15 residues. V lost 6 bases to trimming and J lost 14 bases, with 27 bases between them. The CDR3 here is CASSLLVTGPTKPYF. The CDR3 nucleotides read TGTGCCAGCAGTTTACTAGTAACAGGGCCCACTAAACCGTATTTT. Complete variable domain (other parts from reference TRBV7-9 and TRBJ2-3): DTGVSQNPRHKITKRGQNVTFRCDPISEHNRLYWYRQTLGQGPEFLTYFQNEAQLEKSRLLSDRFSAERPKGSFSTLEIQRTEQGDSAMYLCASSLLVTGPTKPYFGPGTRLTVL.

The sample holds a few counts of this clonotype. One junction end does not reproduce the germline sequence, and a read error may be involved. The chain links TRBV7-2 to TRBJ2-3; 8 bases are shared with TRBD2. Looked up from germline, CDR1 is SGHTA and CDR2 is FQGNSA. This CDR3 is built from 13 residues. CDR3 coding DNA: TGTGCCAGCAGCCCTGGACTAGCCTACAATGAGCAGTTT. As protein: CASSPGLAYNEQF.

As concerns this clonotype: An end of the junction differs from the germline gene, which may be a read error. CDR3 sequence: CASSLARCGGDHPF. In nucleotides, the CDR3 is TGTGCCAGCAGCTTAGCGCGGTGTGGCGGCGATCACCCCTTT. This chain links TRBV7-2 with TRBJ2-3; D not certain. The CDR3 has 14 amino acids. Germline V gene lookup returns CDR1 SGHTA and CDR2 FQGNSA.

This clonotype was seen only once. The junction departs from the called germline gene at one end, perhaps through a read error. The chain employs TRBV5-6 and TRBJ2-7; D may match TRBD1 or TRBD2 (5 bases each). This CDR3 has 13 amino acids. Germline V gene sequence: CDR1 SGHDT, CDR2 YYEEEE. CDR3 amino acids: CATSLKRGYEQYF. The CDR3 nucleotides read TGTGCCACCAGCTTGAAGAGGGGCTACGAGCAGTACTTC.

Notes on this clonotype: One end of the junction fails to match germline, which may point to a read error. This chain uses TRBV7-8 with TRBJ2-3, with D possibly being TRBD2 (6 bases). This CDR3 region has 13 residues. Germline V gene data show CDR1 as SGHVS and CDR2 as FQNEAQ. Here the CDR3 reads CASSLGGGPETQF. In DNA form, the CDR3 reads TGTGCCAGCAGCTTAGGGGGAGGACCCGAGACGCAGTTT.

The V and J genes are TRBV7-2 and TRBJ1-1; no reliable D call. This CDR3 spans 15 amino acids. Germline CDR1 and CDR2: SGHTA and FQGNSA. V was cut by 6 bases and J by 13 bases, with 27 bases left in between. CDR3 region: CASSGELSTDTQDFF. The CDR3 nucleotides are TGTGCCAGCAGTGGGGAACTCAGCACAGATACGCAGGATTTCTTT.

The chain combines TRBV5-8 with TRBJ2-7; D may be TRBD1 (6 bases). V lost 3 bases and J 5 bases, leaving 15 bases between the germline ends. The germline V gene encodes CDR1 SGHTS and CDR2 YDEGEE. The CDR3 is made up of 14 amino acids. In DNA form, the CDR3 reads TGTGCCAGCAGCTCCCTAGACAGGCTCAACGAGCAGTACTTC. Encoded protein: CASSSLDRLNEQYF.

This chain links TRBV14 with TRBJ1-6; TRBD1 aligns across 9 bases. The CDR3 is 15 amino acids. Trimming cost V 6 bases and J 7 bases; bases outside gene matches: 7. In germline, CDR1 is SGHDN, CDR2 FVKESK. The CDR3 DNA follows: TGTGCCAGCAGACTATCCGGGACAGGGAATTCACCCCTCCACTTT. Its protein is CASRLSGTGNSPLHF.

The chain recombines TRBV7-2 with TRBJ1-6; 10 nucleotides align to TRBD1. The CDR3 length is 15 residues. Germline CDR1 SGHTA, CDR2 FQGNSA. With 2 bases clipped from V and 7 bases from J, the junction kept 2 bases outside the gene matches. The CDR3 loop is CASSLRDRGNSPLHF. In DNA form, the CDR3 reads TGTGCCAGCAGCTTAAGGGACAGGGGAAATTCACCCCTCCACTTT.

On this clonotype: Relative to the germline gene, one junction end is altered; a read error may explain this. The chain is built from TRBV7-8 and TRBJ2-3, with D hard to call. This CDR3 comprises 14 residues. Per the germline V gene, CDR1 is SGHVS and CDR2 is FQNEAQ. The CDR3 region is CASSLHPDAPALYF. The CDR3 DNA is TGTGCCAGCAGCTTACATCCAGACGCCCCAGCCCTGTACTTT.

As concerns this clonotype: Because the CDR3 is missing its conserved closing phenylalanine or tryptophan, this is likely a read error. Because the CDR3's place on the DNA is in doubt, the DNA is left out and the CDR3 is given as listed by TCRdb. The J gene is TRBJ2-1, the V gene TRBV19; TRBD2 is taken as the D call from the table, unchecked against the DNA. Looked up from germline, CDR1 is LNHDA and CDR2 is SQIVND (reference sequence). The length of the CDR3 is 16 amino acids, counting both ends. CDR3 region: CASSLTSGVYNEQFFV.

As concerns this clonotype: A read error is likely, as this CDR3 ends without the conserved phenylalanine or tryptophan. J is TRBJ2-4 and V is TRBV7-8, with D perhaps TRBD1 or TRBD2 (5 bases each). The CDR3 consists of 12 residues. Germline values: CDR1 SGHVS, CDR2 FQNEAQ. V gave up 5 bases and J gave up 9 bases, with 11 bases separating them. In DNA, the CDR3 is TGTGCCAGCAGCGGAGCTGGGGGCATTCAGTACTAC. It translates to CASSGAGGIQYY.

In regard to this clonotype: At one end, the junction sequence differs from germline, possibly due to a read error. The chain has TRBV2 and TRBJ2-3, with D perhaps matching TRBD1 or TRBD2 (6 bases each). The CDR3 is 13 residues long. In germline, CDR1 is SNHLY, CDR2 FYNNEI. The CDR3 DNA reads TGTGCCAGCGGGGTCGGGGGCACAGAGACGCATTATTTT. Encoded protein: CASGVGGTETHYF.

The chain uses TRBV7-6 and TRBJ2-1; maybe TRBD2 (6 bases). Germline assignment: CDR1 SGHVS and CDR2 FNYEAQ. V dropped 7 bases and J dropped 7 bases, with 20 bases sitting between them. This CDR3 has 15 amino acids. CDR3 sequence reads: CASTRGRVAGNEQFF. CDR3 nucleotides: TGTGCCAGCACCAGAGGGAGAGTGGCGGGGAATGAGCAGTTCTTC.

In nucleotides, the CDR3 is TGTGCCAGCACTCTAGGGAGGGTCCAGTACGAGCAGTACTTC. Its translation is CASTLGRVQYEQYF. The rearrangement joins TRBV6-1 to TRBJ2-7; 7 bases map to TRBD2. The germline V gene encodes CDR1 MNHNS and CDR2 SASEGT. J gave up 4 bases and V 7 bases, and 10 bases lay outside the gene matches. This CDR3 is built from 14 residues.

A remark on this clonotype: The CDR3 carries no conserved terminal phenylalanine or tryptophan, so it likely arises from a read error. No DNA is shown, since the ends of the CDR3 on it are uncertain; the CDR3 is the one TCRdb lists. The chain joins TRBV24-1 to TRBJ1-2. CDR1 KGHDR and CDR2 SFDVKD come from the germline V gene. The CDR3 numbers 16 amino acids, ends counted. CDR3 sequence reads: CATGTSGSRGAQFFGP.

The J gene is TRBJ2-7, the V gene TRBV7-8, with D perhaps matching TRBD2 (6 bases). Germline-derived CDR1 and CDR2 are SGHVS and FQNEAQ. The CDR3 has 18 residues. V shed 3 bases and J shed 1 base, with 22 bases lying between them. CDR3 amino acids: CASSFQGGGNTLSYEQYV. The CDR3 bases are TGTGCCAGCAGCTTTCAGGGAGGCGGGAATACCCTTTCCTACGAGCAGTACGTC.

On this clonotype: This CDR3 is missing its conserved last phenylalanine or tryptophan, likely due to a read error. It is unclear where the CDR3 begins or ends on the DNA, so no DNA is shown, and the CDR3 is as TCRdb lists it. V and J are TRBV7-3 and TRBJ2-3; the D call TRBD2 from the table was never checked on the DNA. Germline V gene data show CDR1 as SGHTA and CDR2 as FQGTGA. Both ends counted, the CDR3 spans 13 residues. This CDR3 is CASSPEGGGTWGE.